This TCR beta chain stems from a study of cytomegalovirus exposure and HLA in healthy donors. Findings of the study overall: Overall, roughly 150 TCR beta chains were annotated as cytomegalovirus-associated. In vitro testing confirmed a few CMV-associated chains as specific for CMV antigens.

CDR3 length: 14 residues. Germline V CDR1 and CDR2: SGHRS, YFSETQ. V was trimmed by 4 bases and J by 3 bases, leaving 13 bases between them. This clone appeared once. Its antigen is unknown. Produced via immunoSEQ multiplex PCR; TCRdb's table is partial and in-frame only. The repertoire consists of some 120,000 clones, with about nine tenths occurring once and the leading ten covering approximately 1.3%. V is TRBV5-1 and J is TRBJ2-5, with a tentative D call TRBD1 (6 bases). Sample: PBMCs. The TCR originated in a man aged 30-40 years in good health and CMV-seronegative. This CDR3 is CASSRGTRKETQYF. CDR3 nucleotides: TGCGCCAGCAGCAGGGGGACCAGAAAAGAGACCCAGTACTTC.